One T cell receptor (beta chain) is described in this entry. This record belongs to a study of blood T cell repertoires in COVID-19. Measured with immunoSEQ multiplex PCR; TCRdb has only the in-frame clones, and not every one. Of about 200,000 clones in the sample, 82% are singletons; the top ten hold less than 5.5%. Germline lookup yields CDR1 LGHNT and CDR2 FRNRAP. The V end lost 0 bases, the J end lost 7 bases, and 12 bases lay between the germline ends. There are 14 residues in the CDR3. The chain employs TRBV12-5 and TRBJ2-5; D remains unclear. The sequencing input was PBMCs or T cells enriched from blood (not recorded which). The receptor was isolated from a woman in her sixties with acute COVID-19. The CDR3 loop reads CASGLVWALSTQYF. The CDR3 DNA reads TGTGCTAGTGGTTTGGTATGGGCCCTATCGACCCAGTACTTC. The complete variable domain, with remaining parts taken from reference TRBV12-5 and TRBJ2-5, reads DARVTQTPRHKVTEMGQEVTMRCQPILGHNTVFWYRQTMMQGLELLAYFRNRAPLDDSGMPKDRFSAEMPDATLATLKIQPSEPRDSAVYFCASGLVWALSTQYFGPGTRLLVL.